The next 26 T cell receptor beta chains were all read from a single sample in a study of monozygotic twins with inflammatory bowel disease. TCRdb re-called the 5' RACE reads and catalogs CDR3 proteins one per entry, DNA excluded. This sample's clone table lists 440,000 or so distinct CDR3 sequences. The sample taken for sequencing was blood. The receptors were sampled from a human donor with ulcerative colitis or Crohn's disease, or a healthy co-twin of an affected twin (not recorded which).

This chain joins TRBV20-1 and TRBJ2-5; TCRdb's D gene call, TRBD1, goes unchecked for lack of DNA. CDR3 length: 14 amino acids. Germline CDR1 reads DFQATT; CDR2 reads SNEGSKA (reference sequence). The CDR3: CSARITGGGETQYF.

This clonotype is deemed medium-sized (0.01 to 0.1%) by its frequency. This chain joins TRBV20-1 and TRBJ2-1; TCRdb gives TRBD1 as the D gene, but with no DNA this cannot be confirmed. This CDR3 has 13 residues. Germline CDR1 is DFQATT and CDR2 is SNEGSKA (reference sequence). The CDR3 sequence is CSAGVSSGGQQFF.

The chain has TRBV7-9 and TRBJ1-2; checking the TCRdb D call of TRBD1 is not possible without DNA. This CDR3 region has 14 residues. Germline V gives CDR1 SEHNR, CDR2 FQNEAQ (reference sequence). CDR3 region: CASSLREGLYGYTF.

The chain combines TRBV2 with TRBJ2-6. Germline V gives CDR1 SNHLY, CDR2 FYNNEI. This CDR3 has 16 amino acids. The CDR3: CASSALTGSGANVLTF.

The chain uses TRBV4-2 and TRBJ2-1; TCRdb designates TRBD2, a call that cannot be tested without DNA. Germline assignment: CDR1 LGHNA and CDR2 YNFKEQ. The CDR3 extends over 18 amino acids. The CDR3 loop is CASSQDHSGGAFGNEQFF.

The V and J genes are TRBV3-1 and TRBJ1-6; the D call of TRBD1 rests on TCRdb alone, since no DNA is present to check it. Per germline, CDR1 LGHDT and CDR2 YNNKEL (reference sequence). This CDR3 is 13 amino acids long. The chain's CDR3 is CASSTNRDSPLHF.

The J gene is TRBJ2-5, the V gene TRBV4-3; TCRdb indicates TRBD2, and absent DNA this call remains unverified. Germline V CDR1 and CDR2: LGHNA, YSLEER. The CDR3 is made up of 18 amino acids. The CDR3 loop reads CASSRHLGTSGNRQTQYF.

V is TRBV25-1 and J is TRBJ1-2; checking the TCRdb D call of TRBD1 is not possible without DNA. Germline CDR1 is MGHDK and CDR2 is SYGVNS. The length of the CDR3 is 15 residues. The CDR3 here is CASSGSGTDFYGYTF.

CDR3 residues: CASSYSREIIQYF. The chain recombines TRBV6-6 with TRBJ2-4. Looked up from germline, CDR1 is MNHNY and CDR2 is SVGAGI (reference sequence). The CDR3 length is 13 residues.

The chain carries TRBV20-1 and TRBJ2-1; the D gene TCRdb calls, TRBD1, cannot be checked with no DNA. Germline CDR1 is DFQATT and CDR2 is SNEGSKA (reference sequence). The CDR3 is 15 amino acids. The CDR3 loop reads CSARENRGIANEQFF.

The chain has TRBV12-3 or TRBV12-4 and TRBJ1-1; TCRdb returns TRBD1, unconfirmable since there is no DNA. This CDR3 region has 13 residues. CDR3 in amino acids: CASSDASRTEAFF.

The rearrangement uses TRBV5-1 and TRBJ1-3; no DNA is available, so the TRBD1 call from TCRdb remains unchecked. Germline CDR1 and CDR2: SGHRS and YFSETQ. The CDR3 extends over 14 amino acids. This CDR3 reads CASSYWTGGNTIYF.

This rearrangement joins TRBV12-3 or TRBV12-4 to TRBJ2-1. The CDR3 totals 11 residues. CDR3 in amino acids: CASSQRNEQFF.

This chain links TRBV27 with TRBJ1-2; checking the TCRdb D call of TRBD1 is not possible without DNA. Germline CDR1 is MNHEY and CDR2 is SMNVEV (reference sequence). The CDR3 spans 14 residues. The chain's CDR3 is CASSLARQGVPYTF.

The genes are TRBV20-1 and TRBJ2-2; TCRdb returns TRBD2, unconfirmable since there is no DNA. The CDR3 loop spans 13 amino acids. Germline loops: CDR1 DFQATT, CDR2 SNEGSKA (reference sequence). The CDR3 is CSARGLASGELFF.

The chain uses TRBV4-2 and TRBJ2-3; TCRdb's D gene call, TRBD2, goes unchecked for lack of DNA. CDR3 length: 14 amino acids. Germline CDR1 reads LGHNA; CDR2 reads YNFKEQ. The CDR3 is CASGSGGLGDTQYF.

The rearrangement links TRBV5-1 to TRBJ2-5; no DNA is available, so the TRBD2 call from TCRdb remains unchecked. Germline CDR1 SGHRS, CDR2 YFSETQ. This CDR3 spans 15 amino acids. The CDR3 spells CASKEETSALRAQYF.

This chain uses TRBV7-2 with TRBJ1-5; TCRdb designates TRBD1, a call that cannot be tested without DNA. This CDR3 spans 14 amino acids. Germline lookup yields CDR1 SGHTA and CDR2 FQGNSA. CDR3 in amino acids: CASSSRVRGQPQHF.

The chain carries TRBV12-3 or TRBV12-4 and TRBJ1-6; the D gene TCRdb calls, TRBD1, cannot be checked with no DNA. This CDR3 region has 15 residues. CDR3 protein: CASSLQGEPNSPLHF.

This chain connects TRBV6-5 to TRBJ1-1. Germline CDR1 reads MNHEY; CDR2 reads SVGAGI. The CDR3 spans 15 residues. The CDR3 here is CASSYSSPGGTEAFF.

The gene calls are TRBV12-3 or TRBV12-4 and TRBJ2-1; TCRdb's D call of TRBD1 is untestable without DNA. The CDR3 consists of 15 residues. The CDR3 sequence: CASSWGGRSYNEQFF.

This chain joins TRBV7-9 and TRBJ1-2; TCRdb returns TRBD1, unconfirmable since there is no DNA. This CDR3 comprises 14 residues. CDR1 is SEHNR, CDR2 FQNEAQ, per germline (reference sequence). This CDR3 is CASSFSGQGDGYTF.

V gene TRBV2 combines with J gene TRBJ1-4; the TRBD1 assignment by TCRdb is unverifiable without DNA. This CDR3 comprises 12 residues. CDR1 and CDR2 (germline): SNHLY, FYNNEI. CDR3 region: CASSEGREKLFF. Filled out from reference TRBV2 and TRBJ1-4, the complete variable domain reads EPEVTQTPSHQVTQMGQEVILRCVPISNHLYFYWYRQILGQKVEFLVSFYNNEISEKSEIFDDQFSVERPDGSNFTLKIRSTKLEDSAMYFCASSEGREKLFFGSGTQLSVL.

The CDR3 loop is CASSLARVAGGGTDTQYF. V usage is TRBV7-2 and J usage is TRBJ2-3; no DNA is available, so the TRBD1 call from TCRdb remains unchecked. The CDR3 contains 18 residues. Germline V gene lookup returns CDR1 SGHTA and CDR2 FQGNSA.

The chain carries TRBV4-3 and TRBJ2-5; as DNA is missing, the TRBD2 call by TCRdb cannot be tested. Germline V gene data show CDR1 as LGHNA and CDR2 as YSLEER. This CDR3 contains 15 residues. CDR3 in amino acids: CASSAGPGLQETQYF.

This chain connects TRBV7-2 to TRBJ2-7; TCRdb indicates TRBD1, and absent DNA this call remains unverified. Per germline, CDR1 SGHTA and CDR2 FQGNSA. CDR3 length: 15 amino acids. CDR3 in amino acids: CASSSTGVNPYEQYF.